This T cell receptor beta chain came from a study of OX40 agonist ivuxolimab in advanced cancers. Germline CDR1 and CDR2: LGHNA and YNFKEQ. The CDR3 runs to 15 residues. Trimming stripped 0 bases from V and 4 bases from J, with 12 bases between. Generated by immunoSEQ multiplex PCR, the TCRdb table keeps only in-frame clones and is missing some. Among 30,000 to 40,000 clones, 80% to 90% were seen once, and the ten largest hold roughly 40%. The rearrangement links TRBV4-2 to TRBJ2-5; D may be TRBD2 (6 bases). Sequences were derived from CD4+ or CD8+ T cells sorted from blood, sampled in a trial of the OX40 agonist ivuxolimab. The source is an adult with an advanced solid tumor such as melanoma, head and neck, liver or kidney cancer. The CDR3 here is CASSQEENGGETQYF. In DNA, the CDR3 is TGTGCCAGCAGCCAAGAGGAAAACGGGGGAGAGACCCAGTACTTC.